Listed here are 29 T cell receptor beta chains from one sample, sequenced in a study of T-cell memory formation after mild COVID-19. TCRdb itself ran the 5' RACE reads through MiXCR, one entry per CDR3 protein. The repertoire holds approximately 42,000 distinct CDR3 sequences, with around 6.3% as singletons. The material sequenced was PBMCs or a T cell subset sorted from them (not recorded which). The receptors stem from an adult who had mild COVID-19 (a few samples of this study predate the infection). Cell type and time point are not known.

The sample holds many counts of this clonotype. This sequence joins TRBV5-1 and TRBJ2-2, with TRBD1 matching 10 bases. The CDR3 is made up of 15 amino acids. Germline lookup yields CDR1 SGHRS and CDR2 YFSETQ. With 1 base clipped from V and 7 bases from J, the junction kept 4 bases outside the gene matches. In DNA form, the CDR3 reads TGCGCCAGCAGCTTGCGACAGGGGGCTGGCGGGGAGCTGTTTTTT. As protein: CASSLRQGAGGELFF.

This clonotype has at least ten counts. The J gene is TRBJ2-5, the V gene TRBV5-1, with 15 nucleotides matching TRBD2. With V trimmed by 3 bases and J by 9 bases, 3 bases remained unmatched. This CDR3 spans 14 amino acids. CDR1 and CDR2 from the germline V gene are SGHRS and YFSETQ. The CDR3 DNA reads TGCGCCAGCAGCTCCGGACTAGCGGGAGGGCCCCAGTACTTC. Protein: CASSSGLAGGPQYF.

This clonotype was observed at least ten times. This sequence joins TRBV7-9 and TRBJ2-1, with no clear D. The CDR3 runs to 15 residues. Deletions cut 5 bases from V and 6 bases from J, with 17 bases between. The germline V gene encodes CDR1 SEHNR and CDR2 FQNEAQ (reference sequence). CDR3 protein: CASSPRIRDSNEQFF. The CDR3 DNA follows: TGTGCCAGCAGCCCTCGAATAAGGGATTCCAATGAGCAGTTCTTC.

This clonotype counts as medium-sized. The rearrangement joins TRBV5-1 to TRBJ2-5; 10 bases agree with TRBD1. V lost 1 base, J lost 5 bases, and 11 bases stayed unmatched. Per the germline V gene, CDR1 is SGHRS and CDR2 is YFSETQ. The CDR3 covers 17 residues. Here the CDR3 reads CASSLIPGQGTAETQYF. In nucleotides, the CDR3 is TGCGCCAGCAGCTTGATTCCGGGACAGGGGACCGCGGAGACCCAGTACTTC.

This clonotype was detected ten times or more. The chain joins TRBV24-1 to TRBJ2-5, with TRBD1 matching over 7 bases. The trim removed 3 bases at V and 1 base at J, leaving 4 bases unmatched. This CDR3 region has 15 residues. Per the germline V gene, CDR1 is KGHDR and CDR2 is SFDVKD. The CDR3 bases are TGTGCCACCAGTGATAACGACAGGGTCCAAGAGACCCAGTACTTC. Amino acid sequence: CATSDNDRVQETQYF.

This clonotype was found a few times. This sequence joins TRBV7-6 and TRBJ1-4; no reliable D call. Trimming cost V 0 bases and J 7 bases, with 12 bases left between them. Germline CDR1 reads SGHVS; CDR2 reads FNYEAQ. The CDR3 covers 15 residues. CDR3 in amino acids: CASSLATGWGEKLFF. Written as DNA, the CDR3 is TGTGCCAGCAGCTTAGCGACGGGTTGGGGTGAAAAACTGTTTTTT.

This clonotype has at least ten counts. The chain combines TRBV7-8 with TRBJ2-3; D is ambiguous. Germline V lookup: CDR1 SGHVS, CDR2 FQNEAQ. This CDR3 contains 13 residues. V lost 5 bases to trimming and J lost 1 base, with 7 bases between them. CDR3 residues: CASSPWGTDTQYF. The CDR3 region has the DNA TGTGCCAGCAGCCCCTGGGGCACAGATACGCAGTATTTT.

The V gene is TRBV4-1, the J gene TRBJ1-2; D unresolved. Trimming removed 2 bases at V and 7 bases at J, with 11 bases between. The CDR3 covers 13 residues. From germline, CDR1 is MGHRA and CDR2 YSYEKL. CDR3 in amino acids: CASSQPGAGGYTF. The CDR3 region has the DNA TGCGCCAGCAGCCAACCCGGCGCAGGTGGCTACACCTTC.

This clonotype was seen a few times. The chain links TRBV20-1 to TRBJ1-4, with D hard to call. With 3 bases removed from V and 7 bases from J, the gap between germline ends came to 12 bases. The germline V gene encodes CDR1 DFQATT and CDR2 SNEGSKA (reference sequence). This CDR3 is 13 amino acids long. CDR3: CSARGRVGEKLFF. The CDR3 coding sequence is TGCAGTGCTAGGGGTAGAGTGGGTGAAAAACTGTTTTTT.

This clonotype was counted between two and nine times. V gene TRBV20-1 combines with J gene TRBJ2-1; TRBD2 aligns across 10 bases. V lost 6 bases, J lost 1 base, and 6 bases stayed unmatched. Germline lookup yields CDR1 DFQATT and CDR2 SNEGSKA (reference sequence). The CDR3 sequence is 15 residues long. CDR3 nucleotides: TGCAGTGCCCCGCCGACTAGCGGGTCCTACAATGAGCAGTTCTTC. Translation gives CSAPPTSGSYNEQFF.

The sample holds many counts of this clonotype. The chain combines TRBV24-1 with TRBJ2-2; TRBD1 aligns across 9 bases. The V and J ends lost 3 bases and 5 bases, in that order; junction bases with no gene match: 6. In germline, CDR1 is KGHDR, CDR2 SFDVKD. This CDR3 has 16 amino acids. The CDR3 region is CATSDPGTGRTGELFF. The CDR3 DNA reads as TGTGCCACCAGTGATCCAGGGACAGGGAGAACCGGGGAGCTGTTTTTT.

This clonotype was counted a few times. The chain combines TRBV4-3 with TRBJ2-1; 10 nucleotides line up with TRBD2. The CDR3 is made up of 15 amino acids. V lost 4 bases to trimming and J lost 5 bases; unmatched junction nucleotides: 5. Per the germline V gene, CDR1 is LGHNA and CDR2 is YSLEER. The CDR3 region has the DNA TGCGCCAGCAGCCCTGGACTAGCGGATAACAATGAGCAGTTCTTC. This codes for CASSPGLADNNEQFF.

This clonotype was detected many times. This rearrangement joins TRBV7-9 to TRBJ1-1; D remains ambiguous. The CDR3 covers 13 residues. The V end lost 0 bases, the J end lost 6 bases, and 8 bases lay between the germline ends. Germline values: CDR1 SEHNR, CDR2 FQNEAQ (reference sequence). This chain's CDR3 is CASSLATLAEAFF. CDR3 in DNA: TGTGCCAGCAGCTTAGCGACGCTCGCTGAAGCTTTCTTT.

There are many counts of this clonotype. The chain carries TRBV5-6 and TRBJ2-7; weak D call: TRBD2 (5 bases). The germline CDR1 and CDR2 sequences are SGHDT and YYEEEE. The CDR3 spans 14 residues. V was shortened by 4 bases and J by 5 bases, with 16 bases between the two germline ends. CDR3 nucleotides: TGTGCCAGCAGCGTCGGGCGGGTGGCTAACGAGCAGTACTTC. This gives the protein CASSVGRVANEQYF.

The chain employs TRBV9 and TRBJ1-6; D is unresolved. Trimming shortened V by 3 bases and J by 6 bases, and 7 bases separated the two germline ends. The germline V gene has CDR1 SGDLS and CDR2 YYNGEE. This CDR3 spans 13 amino acids. The CDR3 reads CASSADANSPLHF. As DNA, the CDR3 is TGTGCCAGCAGCGCAGACGCTAATTCACCCCTCCACTTT.

Ten or more counts support this clonotype. The rearrangement links TRBV5-1 to TRBJ2-7, with TRBD2 matching 11 bases. With V trimmed by 4 bases and J by 2 bases, 2 bases remained unmatched. CDR3 size: 14 residues. Germline V lookup: CDR1 SGHRS, CDR2 YFSETQ. CDR3 nucleotides: TGCGCCAGCAGCACGACTAGCGGGGCCTACGAGCAGTACTTC. Its translation: CASSTTSGAYEQYF.

This clonotype came up many times. The chain joins TRBV9 to TRBJ2-1; 9 positions match TRBD1. J lost 9 bases, V lost 3 bases, and 13 bases had no gene match. This CDR3 is built from 16 residues. CDR1 is SGDLS, CDR2 YYNGEE, per germline. The DNA for the CDR3 is TGTGCCAGCAGCGCCACGCGGACAGGGGTTTTGGGTGAGCAGTTCTTC. Its protein is CASSATRTGVLGEQFF.

This clonotype was seen only a few times. The chain has TRBV24-1 and TRBJ2-1; 11 positions match TRBD1. Germline V gene data show CDR1 as KGHDR and CDR2 as SFDVKD. The trim removed 9 bases at V and 7 bases at J, leaving 7 bases unmatched. This CDR3 has 14 residues. Here the CDR3 reads CATGGTGGWNEQFF. CDR3 sequence (DNA): TGTGCCACCGGAGGGACAGGGGGGTGGAATGAGCAGTTCTTC.

This clonotype was observed many times. This chain connects TRBV20-1 to TRBJ2-5, with D possibly matching TRBD2 (6 bases). V lost 5 bases, J lost 3 bases, and 16 bases lay in between. The germline CDR1 and CDR2 sequences are DFQATT and SNEGSKA (reference sequence). CDR3 length: 14 amino acids. Here the CDR3 DNA reads TGCAGTGCTCACCCCGAGGGGAGGAAAGAGACCCAGTACTTC. Protein: CSAHPEGRKETQYF.

This clonotype has at least ten counts. V usage is TRBV12-3 or TRBV12-4 and J usage is TRBJ2-1; TRBD2 agrees at 10 bases. The length of the CDR3 is 17 residues. Trimming cost V 5 bases and J 8 bases; bases outside gene matches: 15. CDR3 region: CASSLSPLAGARDEQFF. DNA of the CDR3: TGTGCCAGCAGTCTTAGCCCCCTAGCGGGAGCCAGGGATGAGCAGTTCTTC.

The chain employs TRBV2 and TRBJ2-3; possible D gene TRBD1, 6 bases. Germline loops: CDR1 SNHLY, CDR2 FYNNEI. The CDR3 loop spans 16 amino acids. The V end was cut by 10 bases, the J end by 3 bases, with 23 bases between. CDR3 sequence reads: CATYHPGGQGTDTQYF. CDR3 DNA sequence: TGTGCCACATACCACCCAGGTGGCCAGGGGACAGATACGCAGTATTTT.

This clonotype was counted many times. This chain's CDR3 is CASSSTGGPETQYF. The DNA for the CDR3 is TGCGCCAGCAGTTCTACTGGGGGGCCAGAGACCCAGTACTTC. The genes are TRBV5-1 and TRBJ2-5; D possibly matches TRBD1 or TRBD2 (6 bases each). V lost 5 bases, J lost 4 bases, and 15 bases lay in between. The CDR3 is 14 residues long. Germline CDR1 reads SGHRS; CDR2 reads YFSETQ.

The V call is TRBV5-6, the J call TRBJ1-2; TRBD1 matches at 9 bases. The J segment lost 0 bases and the V segment lost 4 bases, leaving 4 bases of the junction unmatched. The CDR3 consists of 15 residues. Germline CDR1 and CDR2: SGHDT and YYEEEE. CDR3 protein: CASSPRTGANYGYTF. CDR3 bases: TGTGCCAGCAGCCCGCGGACAGGGGCTAACTATGGCTACACCTTC. Based on the CDR3 plus reference TRBV5-6 and TRBJ1-2, the full variable domain is DAGVTQSPTHLIKTRGQQVTLRCSPKSGHDTVSWYQQALGQGPQFIFQYYEEEERQRGNFPDRFSGHQFPNYSSELNVNALLLGDSALYLCASSPRTGANYGYTFGSGTRLTVV.

In this sample, this clonotype turned up many times. V gene TRBV12-3 or TRBV12-4 combines with J gene TRBJ1-3; TRBD1 is a possible D gene (6 bases). CDR3 size: 14 residues. Trimming removed 6 bases at V and 7 bases at J, with 16 bases between. CDR3 region: CASSAGGGRNTIYF. CDR3 in DNA: TGTGCCAGCAGCGCCGGGGGGGGCCGGAACACCATATATTTT.

This clonotype has ten or more counts. V is TRBV6-5 and J is TRBJ2-7, with D possibly TRBD1 on 5 matching bases. This CDR3 region has 13 residues. The germline gives CDR1 MNHEY, CDR2 SVGAGI. The ends were cut back, 6 bases at V and 1 base at J, with 10 bases in the middle. The CDR3 nucleotides read TGTGCCAGCAGGTCGACAGTTTCCTACGAGCAGTACTTC. Translating it yields CASRSTVSYEQYF.

The CDR3 sequence: CASSQYNSNEQFF. The CDR3 region has the DNA TGTGCCAGCAGCCAATACAACTCCAATGAGCAGTTCTTC. The rearrangement uses TRBV3-1 and TRBJ2-1, with D unclear. This CDR3 is 13 amino acids long. The germline gives CDR1 LGHDT, CDR2 YNNKEL (reference sequence). V was cut by 2 bases and J by 6 bases, with 8 bases left in between.

This clonotype came up many times. The chain is built from TRBV18 and TRBJ1-5; D is undetermined. V shed 6 bases and J shed 3 bases, with 6 bases lying between them. The CDR3 is 12 residues long. Germline V gene sequence: CDR1 KGHSH, CDR2 LQKENI. The CDR3 coding sequence is TGTGCCAGCTCCCCTACCAATCAGCCCCAGCATTTT. Translation gives CASSPTNQPQHF.

This sequence joins TRBV20-1 and TRBJ2-5; 9 bases are shared with TRBD2. Germline trimming cut 2 bases from V and 3 bases from J; bases unmatched to any gene: 7. The CDR3 extends over 15 amino acids. Germline V gene data show CDR1 as DFQATT and CDR2 as SNEGSKA (reference sequence). The CDR3 DNA follows: TGCAGTGCTAGATCCCTAGCGGGGAGGGAAGAGACCCAGTACTTC. Translation gives CSARSLAGREETQYF.

This clonotype was counted ten times or more. The chain carries TRBV5-1 and TRBJ1-5; D may be TRBD1 (5 bases). The CDR3 contains 14 residues. Trimming pared 0 bases from V and 5 bases from J, leaving 9 bases between. Germline V gives CDR1 SGHRS, CDR2 YFSETQ. The CDR3 is CASSLGGIHQPQHF. The CDR3 DNA is TGCGCCAGCAGCTTGGGGGGCATTCATCAGCCCCAGCATTTT.